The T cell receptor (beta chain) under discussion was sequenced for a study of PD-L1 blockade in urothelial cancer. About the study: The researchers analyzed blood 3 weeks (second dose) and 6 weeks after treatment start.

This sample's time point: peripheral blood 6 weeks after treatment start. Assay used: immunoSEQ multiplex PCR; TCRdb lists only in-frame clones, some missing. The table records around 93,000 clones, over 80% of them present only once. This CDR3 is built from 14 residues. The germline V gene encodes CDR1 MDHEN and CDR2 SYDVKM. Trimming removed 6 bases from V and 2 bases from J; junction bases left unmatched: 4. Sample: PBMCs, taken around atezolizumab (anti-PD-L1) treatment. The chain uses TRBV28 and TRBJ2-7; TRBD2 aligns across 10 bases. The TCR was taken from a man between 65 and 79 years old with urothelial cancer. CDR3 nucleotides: TGTGCCAGCAGCCGGACTAGCGGCCCCTACGAGCAGTACTTC. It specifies CASSRTSGPYEQYF.